A single sample gave rise to the 23 T cell receptor beta chains below, sequenced in a study of PD-L1 blockade in urothelial cancer. Described time point: peripheral blood 6 weeks after treatment start. Profiled with immunoSEQ multiplex PCR; TCRdb holds only in-frame clones, not every one. The sample lists around 110,000 clones; less than 95% were seen once. Sequencing was performed on PBMCs, taken around atezolizumab (anti-PD-L1) treatment. The receptors originated from a man in his sixties with urothelial cancer.

V and J are TRBV2 and TRBJ2-7, with a weak D call TRBD1 (5 bases). The CDR3 runs 12 residues. Germline V gene lookup returns CDR1 SNHLY and CDR2 FYNNEI. The ends were cut back, 6 bases at V and 3 bases at J, with 9 bases in the middle. CDR3 region: CASRSDSYEQYF. Written as DNA, the CDR3 is TGTGCCAGCAGGTCTGACAGCTACGAGCAGTACTTC.

The genes are TRBV4-3 and TRBJ2-7, with D perhaps matching TRBD1 (5 bases). The CDR3 runs 15 residues. Germline V gives CDR1 LGHNA, CDR2 YSLEER. V lost 1 base to trimming and J lost 4 bases, with 14 bases between them. The CDR3: CASSQGDAGRYEQYF. Written as DNA, the CDR3 is TGCGCCAGCAGCCAAGGTGACGCAGGGCGGTACGAGCAGTACTTC.

This clone was observed once. The rearrangement joins TRBV28 to TRBJ1-2; possibly TRBD1 for D (6 bases). The CDR3 runs to 14 residues. V was pared by 5 bases and J by 4 bases, with 14 bases between. Germline V gene sequence: CDR1 MDHEN, CDR2 SYDVKM. CDR3: CASSLGQSSYGYTF. The CDR3 region has the DNA TGTGCCAGCAGTCTCGGACAGTCCTCCTATGGCTACACCTTC.

The chain recombines TRBV7-9 with TRBJ2-5; D might be TRBD2 (6 bases). Trimming took 5 bases from V and 2 from J, leaving 12 bases between them. The CDR3 loop spans 14 amino acids. Germline V lookup: CDR1 SEHNR, CDR2 FQNEAQ (reference sequence). In DNA form, the CDR3 reads TGTGCCAGCAGCCAAGGGACTTCTCAAGAGACCCAGTACTTC. It translates to CASSQGTSQETQYF.

This clone has more than one count but fewer than ten. This chain uses TRBV4-2 with TRBJ2-2; 9 bases agree with TRBD2. This CDR3 has 16 residues. The ends lost 2 bases at V and 1 base at J; junction bases unmatched: 2. CDR1 is LGHNA and CDR2 is YNFKEQ in the germline V gene. Here the CDR3 reads CASSQRGGENTGELFF. CDR3 bases: TGTGCCAGCAGCCAACGCGGGGGGGAGAACACCGGGGAGCTGTTTTTT.

This chain connects TRBV5-4 to TRBJ2-3; 9 bases align to TRBD2. Looked up from germline, CDR1 is SGHNT and CDR2 is YYREEE (reference sequence). There are 19 residues in the CDR3. V was pared by 4 bases and J by 2 bases, with 17 bases of the junction left unmatched. The CDR3 DNA follows: TGTGCCAGCAGCGGGCAGAGTCGTAGTAGCGGGGGAACCACAGATACGCAGTATTTT. Its translation is CASSGQSRSSGGTTDTQYF.

This clone was counted a few times. The chain employs TRBV4-2 and TRBJ2-7; possibly TRBD1 for D (6 bases). Germline V gene lookup returns CDR1 LGHNA and CDR2 YNFKEQ. The CDR3 contains 15 residues. Trimming removed 3 bases at V and 6 bases at J, with 18 bases between. The CDR3 region is CASSQDYQGYSEQYF. The CDR3 nucleotides are TGTGCCAGCAGCCAGGATTATCAGGGGTATAGCGAGCAGTACTTC.

The chain uses TRBV4-2 and TRBJ1-1; D might be TRBD1 (6 bases). The CDR3 is 19 residues long. CDR1 is LGHNA, CDR2 YNFKEQ, per germline. Trimming took 3 bases from V and 0 from J, leaving 23 bases between them. The CDR3, as DNA: TGTGCCAGCAGCCAGGATCTCGCCGGGGGGGGGCGACTGAACACTGAAGCTTTCTTT. Amino acid sequence: CASSQDLAGGGRLNTEAFF.

V usage is TRBV18 and J usage is TRBJ1-3; 8 nucleotides align to TRBD1. From germline, CDR1 is KGHSH and CDR2 LQKENI. The CDR3 runs to 16 residues. The trim removed 3 bases at V and 0 bases at J, leaving 4 bases unmatched. In DNA, the CDR3 is TGTGCCAGCTCACCCAGGGGGCTGAACTCTGGAAACACCATATATTTT. It translates to CASSPRGLNSGNTIYF.

This clone appeared once. The chain is built from TRBV29-1 and TRBJ2-5; TRBD2 is a possible D gene (6 bases). The length of the CDR3 is 13 residues. Trimming took 2 bases from V and 5 from J, leaving 12 bases between them. Germline loops: CDR1 SQVTM, CDR2 ANQGSEA. The CDR3 region is CSVEWGLSETQYF. The CDR3 DNA reads as TGCAGCGTTGAATGGGGACTTTCGGAGACCCAGTACTTC.

V usage is TRBV21-1 and J usage is TRBJ2-7; the D call of TRBD1 is as the table states it, not checked on the DNA. TRBV21-1 constitutes a pseudogene. This CDR3 has 14 amino acids. Here the CDR3 DNA reads TGTGCCAGCACCCGACAGGGGCCAGATTACGAGCAGTACTTC. Translation gives CASTRQGPDYEQYF.

The chain uses TRBV19 and TRBJ1-2; D call uncertain. CDR1 and CDR2 from the germline V gene are LNHDA and SQIVND (reference sequence). The CDR3 loop spans 16 amino acids. Trimming left V 0 bases short and J 0 bases short, with 11 bases between. The CDR3 DNA reads TGTGCCAGTAGTATAGATCGTACGGGAGCTAACTATGGCTACACCTTC. This gives the protein CASSIDRTGANYGYTF. The variable domain in full, completed from reference TRBV19 and TRBJ1-2, reads DGGITQSPKYLFRKEGQNVTLSCEQNLNHDAMYWYRQDPGQGLRLIYYSQIVNDFQKGDIAEGYSVSREKKESFPLTVTSAQKNPTAFYLCASSIDRTGANYGYTFGSGTRLTVV.

V and J are TRBV11-2 and TRBJ2-1; TRBD1 might be the D (6 bases). Germline-derived CDR1 and CDR2 are SGHAT and FQNNGV. CDR3 length: 15 amino acids. The germline V and J ends were trimmed by 5 bases and 0 bases, with 11 bases remaining between them. This chain's CDR3 is CASSAGASSYNEQFF. CDR3 in DNA: TGTGCCAGCAGCGCAGGGGCCAGCTCCTACAATGAGCAGTTCTTC.

This clone was detected once. The chain carries TRBV7-2 and TRBJ1-1; D is perhaps TRBD1 (5 bases). The CDR3 has 15 residues. Germline V CDR1 and CDR2: SGHTA, FQGNSA. V was trimmed by 0 bases and J by 3 bases, leaving 11 bases between them. The CDR3 here is CASSLALGGYTEAFF. The CDR3 DNA follows: TGTGCCAGCAGCTTAGCGTTGGGGGGATACACTGAAGCTTTCTTT.

CDR3 sequence reads: CASSIKGGVIYEQYF. The CDR3 coding sequence is TGTGCCAGTAGTATAAAGGGCGGGGTGATCTACGAGCAGTACTTC. This sequence joins TRBV19 and TRBJ2-7, with D tentatively TRBD2 (6 bases). This CDR3 spans 15 amino acids. Germline CDR1 reads LNHDA; CDR2 reads SQIVND (reference sequence). The V end lost 2 bases, the J end lost 3 bases, and 14 bases lay between the germline ends.

The J gene is TRBJ2-7, the V gene TRBV15; 13 bases line up with TRBD2. In germline, CDR1 is LNHNV, CDR2 YYDKDF (reference sequence). Trimming took 4 bases from V and 11 from J; bases not matched to a gene: 8. The CDR3 covers 14 residues. The CDR3 protein is CATSIHTSGGDKYF. CDR3 DNA: TGTGCCACCAGCATTCACACTAGCGGGGGGGATAAGTACTTC.

The CDR3 bases are TGTGCCAGCTCACGGGAGCCAGGGGGCGAGCAGTACTTC. As protein: CASSREPGGEQYF. The V and J genes are TRBV18 and TRBJ2-5; TRBD1 matches at 7 bases. The tail of the sequence fits TRBJ2-7 better, so the J call may be wrong. This CDR3 region has 13 residues. Germline V gene data show CDR1 as KGHSH and CDR2 as LQKENI.

This chain joins TRBV10-1 and TRBJ1-6; 8 positions match TRBD1. The CDR3 is made up of 17 amino acids. The junction had 7 bases not matched to a gene; V was cut back by 6 bases and J by 0 bases. Per the germline V gene, CDR1 is WNHNN and CDR2 is SYGVQD (reference sequence). The CDR3 reads CASSLGQGSSYNSPLHF. Here the CDR3 DNA reads TGCGCCAGCAGCCTTGGACAGGGAAGCTCCTATAATTCACCCCTCCACTTT.

The chain is built from TRBV6-6 and TRBJ1-5, with 7 nucleotides matching TRBD1. The CDR3 spans 14 residues. V lost 2 bases to trimming and J lost 4 bases; unmatched junction nucleotides: 2. The germline V gene encodes CDR1 MNHNY and CDR2 SVGAGI (reference sequence). DNA for the CDR3: TGTGCCAGCAGTTACGGGACAGATAATCAGCCCCAGCATTTT. Translated, it gives CASSYGTDNQPQHF.

The gene calls are TRBV27 and TRBJ2-7, with 8 bases identical to TRBD2. The CDR3 contains 16 residues. The germline V gene has CDR1 MNHEY and CDR2 SMNVEV (reference sequence). V was pared by 3 bases and J by 3 bases, with 10 bases of the junction left unmatched. CDR3: CASSLISGDLLYEQYF. The CDR3 bases are TGTGCCAGCAGTTTGATTAGCGGGGACCTCCTCTACGAGCAGTACTTC.

V is TRBV28 and J is TRBJ2-7; D is possibly TRBD1 (6 bases). Germline CDR1 is MDHEN and CDR2 is SYDVKM. There are 11 residues in the CDR3. V was shortened by 6 bases and J by 7 bases, with 10 bases between the two germline ends. CDR3 DNA sequence: TGTGCCAGCAGGGAAAGGGGGGAGCAGTACTTC. Its protein product is CASRERGEQYF.

V gene TRBV27 combines with J gene TRBJ2-1; D perhaps matches TRBD2 (6 bases). Germline V lookup: CDR1 MNHEY, CDR2 SMNVEV (reference sequence). Trimming removed 2 bases at V and 0 bases at J, with 8 bases between. This CDR3 has 15 amino acids. CDR3 sequence reads: CASSLPGSSYNEQFF. CDR3 nucleotides: TGTGCCAGCAGTTTACCCGGGAGCTCCTACAATGAGCAGTTCTTC.

This clone was counted between two and nine times. The chain carries TRBV7-9 and TRBJ1-5; no firm D call. The CDR3 contains 14 residues. Germline V gene sequence: CDR1 SEHNR, CDR2 FQNEAQ (reference sequence). The germline V and J ends were trimmed by 5 bases and 3 bases, with 11 bases remaining between them. The CDR3: CASSGIQYNQPQHF. CDR3 sequence (DNA): TGTGCCAGCAGCGGTATACAGTACAATCAGCCCCAGCATTTT.